This T cell receptor (beta chain) was sequenced during a study of T cell repertoires in cytomegalovirus infection. Study information: Indications of both CMV infection and matching HLA type were provided by public TCR beta signatures. Points from the study as a whole: In two of eight donors, the top clonotype was HLA-C-restricted CMV-specific. The cumulative frequency of public TCR beta families distinguished individuals who carried CMV together with the relevant HLA.

The CDR3 runs 18 residues. Per germline, CDR1 SGHVS and CDR2 FQNEAQ. The V and J ends lost 5 bases and 2 bases, in that order; junction bases with no gene match: 17. To note about this clonotype: The antigen is not known.

MiXCR, applied by TCRdb to the reads, yields one record per CDR3 protein. The sample has fewer than 700,000 distinct CDR3 sequences, approximately 24% seen once. Sequencing was done on a sample of CD8+ T cells from PBMCs. The V and J genes are TRBV7-8 and TRBJ1-1; TRBD1 aligns across 7 bases. The sequence was obtained from a human donor in good health (CMV status not recorded). Some clones in this sample may be carry-over from other donors' samples. CDR3 coding DNA: TGTGCCAGCAGCGACCAAACAGGGGCCTGGGAAGGAAACACTGAAGCTTTCTTT. It specifies CASSDQTGAWEGNTEAFF.